Below are 22 T cell receptor beta chains sequenced from a single sample in a study of T cells expressing NK-cell markers. TCRdb re-called the 5' RACE reads and shows each CDR3 protein once, DNA omitted. In total, the table holds 400,000 or so distinct CDR3 sequences. Sequencing was carried out using blood T cells: a sorted CD56 or NKG2C T cell subset, CD4+ or CD8+ T cells, or bulk PBMC T cells (not recorded which). Receptor source: a woman aged 45 to 65 in good health.

The rearrangement links TRBV4-2 to TRBJ2-1; TCRdb gives TRBD2 as the D gene, but with no DNA this cannot be confirmed. The germline CDR1 and CDR2 sequences are LGHNA and YNFKEQ. The CDR3 consists of 16 residues. The CDR3 sequence: CASSLHGSSWDNEQFF.

This chain uses TRBV29-1 with TRBJ2-5; TCRdb proposes TRBD2, but this gene call is untestable without DNA. The CDR3 sequence is 15 residues long. The germline gives CDR1 SQVTM, CDR2 ANQGSEA. This CDR3 is CSVGRTSGSQETQYF. Filled out from reference TRBV29-1 and TRBJ2-5, the complete variable domain reads SAVISQKPSRDICQRGTSLTIQCQVDSQVTMMFWYRQQPGQSLTLIATANQGSEATYESGFVIDKFPISRPNLTFSTLTVSNMSPEDSSIYLCSVGRTSGSQETQYFGPGTRLLVL.

The chain has TRBV10-3 and TRBJ2-1; the D gene TCRdb calls, TRBD1, cannot be checked with no DNA. This CDR3 has 16 amino acids. The germline gives CDR1 ENHRY, CDR2 SYGVKD. The CDR3: CAISEGAGRTYNEQFF.

This chain's CDR3 is CASSGWTSGTTDTQYF. The V call is TRBV11-3, the J call TRBJ2-3; TCRdb picks TRBD2, but there is no DNA to check that call. The CDR3 contains 16 residues. Germline V gene data show CDR1 as SGHNT and CDR2 as YENEEA. Filled out from reference TRBV11-3 and TRBJ2-3, the complete variable domain reads EAGVVQSPRYKIIEKKQPVAFWCNPISGHNTLYWYLQNLGQGPELLIRYENEEAVDDSQLPKDRFSAERLKGVDSTLKIQPAELGDSAVYLCASSGWTSGTTDTQYFGPGTRLTVL.

The chain is built from TRBV12-3 or TRBV12-4 and TRBJ2-6. The CDR3 length is 16 residues. The CDR3 is CASRPKQGSGANVLPF.

This chain joins TRBV5-1 and TRBJ2-7; TCRdb's assignment of TRBD2 cannot be checked, as there is no DNA. Germline CDR1 SGHRS, CDR2 YFSETQ. The CDR3 sequence is 18 residues long. The CDR3 region is CASSSSLAGALIVYEQYF.

This CDR3 reads CASSFGPPGLAGMAETQYF. V and J are TRBV5-1 and TRBJ2-5; TCRdb selects TRBD2, and the lack of DNA leaves this call unchecked. CDR1 SGHRS and CDR2 YFSETQ come from the germline V gene. The CDR3 totals 19 residues.

V is TRBV12-3 or TRBV12-4 and J is TRBJ2-3. The CDR3 contains 13 residues. CDR3 sequence: CASSFASVDTQYF.

The V call is TRBV11-2, the J call TRBJ2-7; TCRdb picks TRBD2, but there is no DNA to check that call. Germline CDR1 reads SGHAT; CDR2 reads FQNNGV. The CDR3 has 18 residues. The CDR3 here is CASSLDALLAGGIYEQYF.

V and J are TRBV20-1 and TRBJ1-1. The CDR3 spans 13 residues. From germline, CDR1 is DFQATT and CDR2 SNEGSKA (reference sequence). The CDR3 is CSARATFNTEAFF.

The chain recombines TRBV7-9 with TRBJ1-1; TCRdb's assignment of TRBD1 cannot be checked, as there is no DNA. The CDR3 extends over 15 amino acids. Germline loops: CDR1 SEHNR, CDR2 FQNEAQ (reference sequence). This CDR3 is CASSLGTVVVTEAFF.

The chain combines TRBV12-3 or TRBV12-4 with TRBJ2-3; lacking DNA, the TRBD2 call made by TCRdb goes unchecked. The CDR3 has 15 amino acids. The CDR3 region is CASSFGLAGADTQYF.

The chain recombines TRBV5-1 with TRBJ2-5; no DNA is available, so the TRBD2 call from TCRdb remains unchecked. The CDR3 sequence is 14 residues long. CDR1 is SGHRS and CDR2 is YFSETQ in the germline V gene. The CDR3 loop reads CASSLAGVGETQYF.

The rearrangement joins TRBV28 to TRBJ2-2; as DNA is missing, the TRBD1 call by TCRdb cannot be tested. CDR3 size: 14 residues. In germline, CDR1 is MDHEN, CDR2 SYDVKM. The CDR3: CASLRTTNTGELFF.

The J gene is TRBJ2-4, the V gene TRBV11-2; the TRBD1 assignment by TCRdb is unverifiable without DNA. The CDR3 runs to 15 residues. Germline CDR1 and CDR2: SGHAT and FQNNGV. This CDR3 is CASNRGVLAKNIQYF. The variable domain in full, completed from reference TRBV11-2 and TRBJ2-4, reads EAGVAQSPRYKIIEKRQSVAFWCNPISGHATLYWYQQILGQGPKLLIQFQNNGVVDDSQLPKDRFSAERLKGVDSTLKIQPAKLEDSAVYLCASNRGVLAKNIQYFGAGTRLSVL.

This chain uses TRBV9 with TRBJ1-1; TCRdb's D gene call, TRBD1, goes unchecked for lack of DNA. The length of the CDR3 is 15 residues. The germline V gene encodes CDR1 SGDLS and CDR2 YYNGEE. CDR3 protein: CASSGGTDLNTEAFF. Full variable domain (remainder filled in from reference TRBV9 and TRBJ1-1): DSGVTQTPKHLITATGQRVTLRCSPRSGDLSVYWYQQSLDQGLQFLIQYYNGEERAKGNILERFSAQQFPDLHSELNLSSLELGDSALYFCASSGGTDLNTEAFFGQGTRLTVV.

The J gene is TRBJ2-3, the V gene TRBV28; absent DNA, TCRdb's TRBD2 call cannot be checked. Per germline, CDR1 MDHEN and CDR2 SYDVKM. CDR3 length: 16 amino acids. CDR3 amino acids: CASSSLLDSFADTQYF. The entire variable domain, with the rest obtained from reference TRBV28 and TRBJ2-3, is as follows: DVKVTQSSRYLVKRTGEKVFLECVQDMDHENMFWYRQDPGLGLRLIYFSYDVKMKEKGDIPEGYSVSREKKERFSLILESASTNQTSMYLCASSSLLDSFADTQYFGPGTRLTVL.

The chain combines TRBV4-2 with TRBJ2-1; TCRdb returns TRBD2, unconfirmable since there is no DNA. This CDR3 is 15 amino acids long. From germline, CDR1 is LGHNA and CDR2 YNFKEQ. The CDR3 reads CASSLREGLNNEQFF.

The V gene is TRBV5-6, the J gene TRBJ2-1. Germline loops: CDR1 SGHDT, CDR2 YYEEEE. The CDR3 runs to 19 residues. CDR3 region: CASSSDRKISRRRLSEQFF.

This chain links TRBV5-6 with TRBJ2-2; absent DNA, TCRdb's TRBD1 call cannot be checked. This CDR3 spans 15 amino acids. In germline, CDR1 is SGHDT, CDR2 YYEEEE. This CDR3 is CASSLGRGDTGELFF. The full variable domain, its missing parts supplied by reference TRBV5-6 and TRBJ2-2, is DAGVTQSPTHLIKTRGQQVTLRCSPKSGHDTVSWYQQALGQGPQFIFQYYEEEERQRGNFPDRFSGHQFPNYSSELNVNALLLGDSALYLCASSLGRGDTGELFFGEGSRLTVL.

The chain uses TRBV12-3 or TRBV12-4 and TRBJ1-5. The CDR3 spans 14 residues. The CDR3 region is CASRRAYSNQPQHF.

The chain has TRBV10-2 and TRBJ2-1. The CDR3 contains 13 residues. Germline V gene lookup returns CDR1 WSHSY and CDR2 SAAADI. CDR3 region: CASSNPHYNEQFF.